These T cell receptor beta chains were read from a single sample in a study of identical twins. TCRdb re-analysed the 5' RACE reads in MiXCR, keeping a single row per CDR3 protein. The profile covers 1.5 million to 2 million distinct CDR3 sequences, with less than 35% appearing a single time and around 0.3% taken by the ten largest. The source material was cord blood. These receptors all stem from a newborn girl in good health. Each CDR3 is given with its conserved first and last residue. Fields, in order: J gene, V gene, clone size, D gene, CDR3 protein, CDR3 DNA. The D gene is left open where the match is weak. The size of a clone is reported for some rows only, either as once, few or many, or as a class for expanded clones.

>TRBJ2-7|TRBV20-1|few|TRBD2
CSARPLAAYEQYF
TGCAGTGCTAGACCACTAGCGGCCTACGAGCAGTACTTC
>TRBJ2-1|TRBV4-1|few|NA
CASSQVPPGSHNEQFF
TGCGCCAGCAGCCAAGTACCGCCAGGGTCCCACAATGAGCAGTTCTTC
>TRBJ2-7|TRBV20-1|NA|NA
CSARAGVGYNEQYF
TGCAGTGCTAGAGCGGGGGTGGGTTACAATGAGCAGTACTTC
>TRBJ1-5|TRBV19|NA|TRBD1
CASSISGTGRKGVSEPQHF
TGTGCCAGTAGTATTTCCGGGACAGGGAGAAAGGGGGTGAGTGAACCCCAGCATTTT
>TRBJ1-6|TRBV6-1|NA|NA
CATRQVSYNSPLHF
TGTGCCACCCGACAGGTGTCATATAATTCACCCCTCCACTTT
>TRBJ2-7|TRBV9|NA|TRBD1
CASSLTRYTGVINEQYF
TGTGCCAGCAGCCTAACCAGATACACAGGGGTAATCAATGAGCAGTACTTC
>TRBJ2-1|TRBV30|NA|TRBD2
CAWSKTGGNDEQFF
TGTGCCTGGAGTAAAACGGGGGGGAACGATGAGCAGTTCTTC
>TRBJ2-5|TRBV12-3/TRBV12-4|NA|TRBD2
CASTQAPSGKEQYF
TGTGCCAGCACCCAGGCGCCTAGCGGGAAGGAGCAGTACTTC
>TRBJ2-1|TRBV13|few|TRBD2
CASSFPGLAGYSEQFF
TGTGCCAGCAGCTTTCCCGGCCTAGCGGGGTACAGTGAGCAGTTCTTC
>TRBJ2-3|TRBV29-1|few|TRBD1
CSVADRGVPDTQYF
TGCAGCGTTGCCGACAGGGGAGTCCCAGATACGCAGTATTTT
>TRBJ1-5|TRBV18|few|NA
CASSPGEGQPQHF
TGTGCCAGCTCACCAGGGGAAGGTCAGCCCCAGCATTTT
>TRBJ2-7|TRBV20-1|few|NA
CSASPKAEEQYF
TGCAGTGCTAGCCCAAAAGCGGAGGAGCAGTACTTC
>TRBJ1-1|TRBV2|NA|NA
CASSGLGYTEAFF
TGTGCCAGCAGTGGGCTAGGGTACACTGAAGCTTTCTTT
>TRBJ1-1|TRBV11-1|few|NA
CASSPSISSVGSVPPRNTEAFF
TGTGCCAGCAGCCCTTCAATATCATCAGTAGGTTCGGTCCCCCCTCGGAACACTGAAGCTTTCTTT
>TRBJ2-5|TRBV7-9|NA|TRBD2
CASSPPGLSLQTQYF
TGTGCCAGCAGCCCTCCGGGACTATCGTTGCAGACCCAGTACTTC
>TRBJ1-5|TRBV28|few|TRBD1
CASSLQGRGYQPQHF
TGTGCCAGCAGTCTACAGGGGCGCGGATATCAGCCCCAGCATTTT
>TRBJ2-3|TRBV4-1|NA|TRBD2
CASSRVAGADTQYF
TGCGCCAGCAGCCGTGTAGCGGGTGCAGATACGCAGTATTTT
>TRBJ1-2|TRBV12-3/TRBV12-4|NA|TRBD1
CASSGRTGKGGGYTF
TGTGCCAGCAGTGGGCGGACAGGGAAGGGCGGTGGCTACACCTTC
>TRBJ2-7|TRBV6-2/TRBV6-3|NA|NA
CASSSVTVAYEQYF
TGTGCCAGTAGCAGTGTGACAGTTGCCTACGAGCAGTACTTC
>TRBJ2-2|TRBV21-1|few|NA
CAQEPRPPFGELFF
TGTGCCCAGGAACCACGGCCACCCTTCGGGGAGCTGTTTTTT
>TRBJ2-7|TRBV2|few|NA
CASSIGPDRSYEQYF
TGTGCCAGCAGTATAGGCCCGGACAGATCCTACGAGCAGTACTTC
>TRBJ1-1|TRBV5-1|few|NA
CASSLVYGRGGIPMNTEAFF
TGCGCCAGCAGCTTGGTGTATGGGCGAGGAGGTATCCCGATGAACACTGAAGCTTTCTTT
>TRBJ2-1|TRBV20-1|few|NA
CSASDTSSYNEQFF
TGCAGTGCCTCTGACACGAGCTCCTACAATGAGCAGTTCTTC
>TRBJ1-6|TRBV12-3/TRBV12-4|NA|NA
CASSGQVNSPLHF
TGTGCCAGCAGCGGGCAGGTTAATTCACCCCTCCACTTT
>TRBJ1-5|TRBV25-1|once|NA
CASSEDVYSNQPQHF
TGTGCCAGCAGTGAGGATGTATATAGCAATCAGCCCCAGCATTTT
>TRBJ1-2|TRBV29-1|few|NA
CSVEPEGYTF
TGCAGCGTTGAGCCAGAGGGCTACACCTTC
>TRBJ2-7|TRBV7-9|NA|TRBD2
CASSLRLAGPPYEQYF
TGTGCCAGCAGCTTAAGACTAGCGGGTCCCCCCTACGAGCAGTACTTC
>TRBJ2-5|TRBV29-1|NA|NA
CSAAAETQYF
TGCAGCGCCGCGGCAGAGACCCAGTACTTC
>TRBJ2-1|TRBV20-1|NA|TRBD2
CSADYGLAGFVNEQFF
TGCAGTGCTGACTACGGACTAGCGGGATTTGTCAATGAGCAGTTCTTC
>TRBJ1-1|TRBV4-2|few|NA
CASSQDLSGTEAFF
TGTGCCAGCAGCCAAGATCTCTCAGGCACTGAAGCTTTCTTT
>TRBJ2-7|TRBV6-5|many|TRBD1
CASSYSTGGYEQYF
TGTGCCAGCAGTTACTCGACAGGGGGCTACGAGCAGTACTTC
>TRBJ1-2|TRBV15|NA|NA
CATSIGYQYGYTF
TGTGCCACCAGCATCGGTTACCAATATGGCTACACCTTC
>TRBJ1-4|TRBV20-1|NA|NA
CSARFLTNEKLFF
TGCAGTGCTAGATTTCTAACTAATGAAAAACTGTTTTTT
>TRBJ2-3|TRBV6-5|NA|NA
CASSYANTDTQYF
TGTGCCAGCAGTTACGCGAACACAGATACGCAGTATTTT
>TRBJ2-5|TRBV12-3/TRBV12-4|few|TRBD2
CASRKRIAGKQETQYF
TGTGCCAGCAGGAAACGAATAGCGGGGAAACAAGAGACCCAGTACTTC
>TRBJ2-1|TRBV20-1|NA|TRBD2
CSARASDSGTSGYNEQFF
TGCAGTGCTAGAGCCTCGGATTCCGGGACTAGCGGTTACAATGAGCAGTTCTTC
>TRBJ1-2|TRBV6-5|NA|NA
CASTPAGSGYTF
TGTGCCAGCACTCCAGCGGGGAGTGGCTACACCTTC
>TRBJ1-1|TRBV20-1|NA|NA
CSARPPQYHTEAFF
TGCAGTGCCCGCCCTCCACAGTACCACACTGAAGCTTTCTTT
>TRBJ2-1|TRBV10-3|many|NA
CAISEWTYNEQFF
TGTGCCATCAGTGAATGGACCTACAATGAGCAGTTCTTC
>TRBJ1-5|TRBV6-1|NA|NA
CASSRVRERPQHF
TGTGCCAGCAGTAGGGTCAGGGAGCGGCCCCAGCATTTT
>TRBJ2-5|TRBV2|few|TRBD2
CASRVGLAGFQETQYF
TGTGCCAGCAGAGTGGGACTAGCGGGGTTCCAAGAGACCCAGTACTTC
>TRBJ2-5|TRBV29-1|many|TRBD1
CSVERGLQETQYF
TGCAGCGTTGAAAGGGGGCTCCAAGAGACCCAGTACTTC